Described below is a single T cell receptor (beta chain) sequence and its context. Some clones are missing from TCRdb's copy, which holds only in-frame ones; the method was immunoSEQ multiplex PCR. Of some 20,000 clones in the sample, over 80% were seen once. These data come from a study of sequential checkpoint blockade in melanoma. Whole-study context: First-line arms were nivolumab then ipilimumab, or the reverse, randomized 1:1. Maintenance nivolumab came after either treatment sequence.

There are 13 residues in the CDR3. Trimming took 10 bases from V and 11 from J; bases not matched to a gene: 16. Germline V lookup: CDR1 MNHEY, CDR2 SMNVEV (reference sequence). Treatment noted: randomized to nivolumab then ipilimumab (arm A) or the reverse (arm B). None of the patients previously received DNA-damaging chemotherapy. Sorted cells were live CD3+CD8+, lacking CD19 and CD56, from PBMCs. The origin of this receptor is a human donor with melanoma. The chain couples TRBV27 to TRBJ2-5; the match to TRBD1 covers 7 bases. Sequencing was performed on CD8+ T cells sorted from blood (inferred from file names), taken from a patient given nivolumab and ipilimumab in sequence. The CDR3 nucleotides read TGTGCCACTGCGACAGGGTGGGGAGCGGAGCAGTACTTC. It specifies CATATGWGAEQYF.